This T cell receptor (beta chain) was documented in a study of blood T cell repertoires in COVID-19. TCRdb keeps only in-frame clones here, not all; method: immunoSEQ multiplex PCR. This table holds approximately 340,000 clones, approximately 90% found once. V dropped 0 bases and J dropped 4; count of bases not matched to a gene: 12. Germline CDR1 reads SGHNT; CDR2 reads YYREEE (reference sequence). This CDR3 contains 18 residues. The sample holds a few counts of this clone. V usage is TRBV5-4 and J usage is TRBJ2-1; TRBD1 matches at 8 bases. This sequence was found in a middle-aged woman who had been exposed to COVID-19. The sample was PBMCs or T cells enriched from blood (not recorded which). The CDR3 region has the DNA TGTGCCAGCAGCTTGGGGCCACTCGGGACAGGAAAATACAATGAGCAGTTCTTC. It specifies CASSLGPLGTGKYNEQFF.